The T cell receptor (beta chain) under discussion was sequenced for a study of OX40 agonist ivuxolimab in advanced cancers. Background on the whole study: Ivuxolimab, which targeted the costimulatory receptor OX40 (CD134), was an agonistic, fully human IgG2 monoclonal antibody. Intravenous ivuxolimab was administered to patients every 2 weeks at six dose levels: 0.01, 0.1, 0.3, 1.5, 3 and 10 mg/kg. Among the 52 dose-escalation patients, about 20 had hepatocellular carcinoma, around 15 melanoma, 9 renal cell carcinoma and 9 head and neck cancer. In the dose-escalation cohort, around four fifths of patients were male, and the mean age was approximately 60 years with a range of roughly 20 to 85. Prior anti-PD-1, anti-PD-L1 or anti-CTLA-4 therapy was permitted, and checkpoint inhibitors had been received by 30% to 40% of dose-escalation patients. Partial responses occurred in three dose-escalation patients: two with cutaneous melanoma and one with hepatocellular carcinoma. Peripheral TCRbeta sequencing was intended to test whether TCR sequence diversity was altered and clonal T-cell expansion was caused by ivuxolimab. The monotherapy dose-escalation portion (N of about 52 patients) of the phase I ivuxolimab trial is reported in the paper.

The trial excluded patients who had a history of autoimmune disease or who were on systemic immunosuppression. Peripheral blood for TCR sequencing was collected from all dose cohorts at baseline, on cycle 4 day 1, and on cycle 7 day 1. Samples came from an open-label, multicenter, first-in-human phase I dose-escalation trial of ivuxolimab. Adults with locally advanced or metastatic head and neck squamous cell, hepatocellular, melanoma or renal cell carcinoma were enrolled in the trial. CD4+ and CD8+ T cells were sorted separately from peripheral blood before TCR sequencing. Turning to this clone: The antigen it recognizes is unknown. Base qualities are not provided; no much larger clone lies one nucleotide away.

Here V drops 3 bases and J drops 0 bases, and the junction holds 10 bases not matched to any gene. Reading from cysteine to phenylalanine, the CDR3 counts 17 amino acids. CDR3 DNA only is kept here, 51 bases in frame from base 1. Sequences MDHEN (CDR1) and SYDVKM (CDR2) are obtained from the germline V gene. Study-level results and caveats: Partial responders in the 0.1-3.0 mg/kg groups had among the lowest normalized peripheral clonal expansion, especially among CD8+ T cells. Which antigens the clonally expanded peripheral T cells were specific for was not determined. After ivuxolimab, more expanded clones were found on average in CD8+ T cells than in CD4+ T cells. Low levels of normalized T-cell clonal expansion were also seen in some patients who did not respond. At doses of 0.1 to 3.0 mg/kg, clonal expansion of both CD4+ and CD8+ blood T cells was observed from baseline to week 6.

Genomic DNA was extracted from sorted cells for sequencing of the TCRbeta CDR3 region. TCRbeta CDR3 regions were sequenced using the immunoSEQ Assay. This is the immuneACCESS table as TCRdb keeps it, with only in-frame sequences that have V and J called. A part of the clones is gone; compared with another copy, unresolved V genes explain less than half, and the rest is unexplained. This sample holds about 69,000 clones; roughly 90% were observed only once. The ten top clones hold 0.25% to 0.35% of the sample. This receptor chain uses TRBV28 and TRBJ1-1; a stretch of 7 junction bases matches TRBD1. The sequence was collected from an adult with an advanced solid tumor such as melanoma, head and neck, liver or kidney cancer. This specimen was CD4+ or CD8+ T cells sorted from blood, taken in a trial of the OX40 agonist ivuxolimab. The bases are TGTGCCAGCAGTTTTTTGGGACAGATAAAGCTGAACACTGAAGCTTTCTTT. This encodes CASSFLGQIKLNTEAFF.